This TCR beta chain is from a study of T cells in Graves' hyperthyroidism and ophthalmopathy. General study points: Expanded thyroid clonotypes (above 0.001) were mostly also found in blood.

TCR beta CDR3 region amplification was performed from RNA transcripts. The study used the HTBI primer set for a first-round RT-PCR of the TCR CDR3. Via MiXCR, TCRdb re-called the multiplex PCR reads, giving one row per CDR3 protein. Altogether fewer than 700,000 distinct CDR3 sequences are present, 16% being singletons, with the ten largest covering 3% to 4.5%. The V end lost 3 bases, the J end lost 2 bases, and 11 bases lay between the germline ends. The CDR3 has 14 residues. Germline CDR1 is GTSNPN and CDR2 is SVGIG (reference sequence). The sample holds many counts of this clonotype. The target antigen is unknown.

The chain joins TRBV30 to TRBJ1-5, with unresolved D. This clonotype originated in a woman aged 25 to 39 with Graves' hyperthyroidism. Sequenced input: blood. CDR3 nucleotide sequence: TGTGCCTGGAGCTTGGGGTTAGGCAATCAGCCCCAGCATTTT. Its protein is CAWSLGLGNQPQHF. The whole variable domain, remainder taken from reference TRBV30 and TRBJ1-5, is SQTIHQWPATLVQPVGSPLSLECTVEGTSNPNLYWYRQAAGRGLQLLFYSVGIGQISSEVPQNLSASRPQDRQFILSSKKLLLSDSGFYLCAWSLGLGNQPQHFGDGTRLSIL.